The T cell receptor (beta chain) described here comes from a study of T cell responses to AZD1222 COVID-19 vaccine (dated by TCRdb to the early 2020s). Study-wide context: A total of around 240 trial participants underwent TCR sequencing, of whom roughly 210 had received two doses of AZD1222 and 26 had received two doses of the MenACWY control vaccine. Trial participants were enrolled into age subgroups of 18-55, 56-69 and 70-plus years, which contained about 150, 28 and 57 TCR-sequenced participants, respectively. On the study overall, not on this receptor specifically: Spike-specific TCR breadth and depth rose significantly after two AZD1222 doses compared with day 0 and with MenACWY recipients. The 56-69-year group was small, and its depth increase did not reach significance, likely because of low power. The vaccine-associated CD4 TCRs covered the entire spike protein, and the dominant responses fell in regions 160-218 and 743-854. Because no samples from the day 14 peak response were available, repertoires could be characterized only after the peak T cell response. Only 5 to 7 AZD1222 recipients were SARS-CoV-2 seropositive at baseline, limiting conclusions about previously exposed vaccinees. Participants were mostly white British and included more females than males, and it was suggested by the authors that clonal diversity may have been underestimated. Reportedly, close to half of the unique spike-specific TCRs recognized epitopes lying outside the regions that are mutated in the B.1.351 and B.1.1.7 variants.

The CDR3 regions of human TCRbeta chains were subjected to immunosequencing. As for the original processing: Repertoire TCRs were matched against a reference library of SARS-CoV-2-specific TCRs generated with the MIRA antigen-specificity platform. Breadth was defined as the fraction of unique TCRs that were SARS-CoV-2-associated. Depth was defined as the fraction of total T cells that were SARS-CoV-2-associated. Using the MIRA data, each spike-specific TCR was assigned both to the spike region to which the TCR was reactive and to a CD4 or CD8 class. Log10-transformed breadth and depth values were compared by one-way ANOVA with Sidak's multiple comparisons tests. Imported from immuneACCESS, the table was reduced by TCRdb to in-frame sequences with V and J called. These copies leave out some clones; in studies compared against another copy, an unresolved V gene accounts for under half, and the cause of the remainder is not known. Clonal size and the V and J genes are those of that table, whereas D and trimming came from the DNA. For this sample the table gives 150,000 or so clones, of which roughly 90% were detected only once. The ten largest clones take up roughly 5.8% of the sample.

The label giving this sample's time point can be read as: baseline before first vaccination. Sample treatment or condition, as interpreted from the label and publication: meningococcal conjugate vaccine given as trial control. The vaccinee samples were drawn from two UK trials, COV001 and COV002, one of which was a single-blind randomized controlled phase 2/3 trial testing AZD1222 (ChAdOx1 nCoV-19) in healthy adults. For TCRbeta chain sequencing, PBMC samples were collected from trial participants at day 0 and at day 28 after the second dose. On this clone: The antigen it recognizes is unknown. Per-base qualities were not stored, and no clone one base away is much larger.

The receptor was isolated from an adult in good health. The sample here was peripheral blood, taken on day 0 of MenACWY control vaccination.

The encoded CDR3 is CASSPDSDTQYF. In nucleotide form, the sequence is TGTGCCAGCAGCCCGGACAGTGATACGCAGTATTTT. The V and J genes are TRBV11-2 and TRBJ2-3; the D gene is perhaps TRBD1, on 6 matching bases. V loses 5 bases, J loses 6 bases, and the germline ends lie 9 bases apart. CDR1 and CDR2 are drawn from the germline V gene: SGHAT, FQNNGV. From the cysteine through the phenylalanine, the CDR3 covers 12 amino acids. Kept here is only the CDR3 DNA, which spans 36 bases and is read in frame from base 1.